This T cell receptor (beta chain) stems from a study of blood T cell repertoires in COVID-19. Profiling relied on immunoSEQ multiplex PCR, and the TCRdb table lists in-frame clones only, not all of them. The sample holds about 230,000 clones, 83% seen once. The CDR3 spans 14 residues. Trimming took 4 bases from V and 6 from J; bases not matched to a gene: 8. Germline CDR1 is SGHRS and CDR2 is YFSETQ. This sequence was found in a man older than 75 with acute or convalescent COVID-19. The sequenced sample was peripheral blood. V gene TRBV5-1 combines with J gene TRBJ1-2; TRBD1 matches 8 bases. CDR3 amino acids: CASSTSDRVNGYTF. The CDR3 nucleotides are TGCGCCAGCAGCACCTCGGACAGGGTGAATGGCTACACCTTC.